This TCR beta chain was observed in a study of T cells in Graves' hyperthyroidism and ophthalmopathy (dated by TCRdb to the late 2010s). For the study in its entirety: Peripheral blood samples were taken at the time of initial diagnosis, prior to any treatment. TCR V-J signatures able to tell the groups apart were searched for in a discovery cohort of more than 90 patients, of whom about 40 had Graves' ophthalmopathy and some 60 had stable Graves' hyperthyroidism. According to the paper, TCR Vbeta CDR3 sequencing was carried out on 135 peripheral blood samples, which came from fewer than 50 ophthalmopathy, under 85 hyperthyroidism and about 17 progressor patients. The study also compared thyroid tissue and blood T-cell repertoires from about six Graves' hyperthyroidism patients. The approximately 100 discovery patients were randomly split 7:3 into training and test sets. Whether ophthalmopathy could be predicted prospectively was tested in an independent validation cohort made up of under 20 hyperthyroidism patients plus 17 patients who later progressed to ophthalmopathy. Once sampling was done, hyperthyroidism patients were given methimazole at a starting dose of 30 mg daily, whereas ophthalmopathy patients were given high-dose intravenous methylprednisolone. Overall study outcomes, separate from this receptor: In validation, the model predicted progression to ophthalmopathy with around 71% sensitivity and around 72% specificity, a median of 6.5 months before onset. No statistical method was used to fix the sample size in advance, and group allocation was not hidden from the investigators. Ophthalmopathy was separated from stable hyperthyroidism by a 13 V-J signature model, with approximately 90% sensitivity and 81% to 82% specificity obtained in cross-validation and 80%/75% obtained in testing. Most expanded thyroid clonotypes (frequency above 0.001) were also found in blood, which suggests that blood repertoires may mirror thyroid immune responses.

This clonotype was found once. Its specific antigen is unknown. There are no base qualities to consult, and no much larger clone falls within one base. One read amounts to weak evidence. Ophthalmopathy patients had moderately to severely active disease, Clinical Activity Score of at least 3, NOSPECS grade of at least 4, and duration under 3 months. Exclusion was applied to patients with uncontrolled infections, other autoimmune diseases, pregnancy or lactation. Diagnoses were established on the basis of clinical symptoms, serum thyroxine and TRAb, thyroid ultrasound, and orbital computed tomography. Ficoll-Paque density gradient centrifugation was used to isolate PBMCs from approximately 11 ml of fresh peripheral blood. Total RNA was extracted using Trizol reagent, and RNA quality was assessed on an Agilent 2100 Bioanalyzer. The TCR beta CDR3 regions were amplified from the RNA transcripts. A first-round RT-PCR of the TCR CDR3 used the HTBI primer set with the Qiagen OneStep RT-PCR kit. The libraries were constructed in a second round of multiplex PCR and then size-selected and purified. Libraries were sequenced paired-end with 100 bp reads on an Illumina HiSeq2000. Regarding the original processing steps: SOAPnuke was used to process the raw data, throwing out any read that contained adapters or uncalled bases, had a mean Phred below 15, or lacked an exact constant-primer or identifier match. COPE v1.2.5 was used to merge high-quality paired reads, and clonotypes were defined as unique nucleotide sequences. MiTCR v1.1 was used to align clonotypes to the IMGT TRBV, TRBD and TRBJ reference segments. The analysis was restricted to V-J combinations with a frequency above 0.0001, which together covered 98% to 99.2% of the repertoires. The TCS score was defined as F50 (clonal expansion) divided by E x V (chaos), with BLOSUM62-based TCRdist calculated between CDR3 peptides within each V-J. Welch's t-statistics and random forest reduced approximately 520 V-J features to around 14, which were used in a naive Bayes classifier (R e1071). TCRdb trimmed public reads at Q25 via fastp, called clones via MiXCR and kept in-frame beta chains. All rows with the same CDR3 protein become a single entry with the most common DNA and genes. The V and J calls were not made by the authors but by TCRdb's processing. Within this sample are a few hundred thousand distinct CDR3 sequences, with roughly 18% of them counted one time only. In total, the top ten clones hold roughly 18% of the sample.

The CDR3 covers 14 residues, taking in both the cysteine and the phenylalanine. Just the 42-base CDR3 DNA is kept, in frame starting at base 1. V is cut by 2 bases and J by 7 bases, and the space between the germline ends is 12 bases. The germline V gene gives CDR1 as MGHDK and CDR2 as SYGVNS. The sample taken for sequencing was blood. This TCR was recovered from a woman aged 18-29 years with Graves' ophthalmopathy. The V and J genes are TRBV25-1 and TRBJ1-3, with TRBD1 perhaps the D gene, on 6 matching bases. The DNA reads TGTGCCAGCAGTGAACCGGGGGCGCGGAACACCATATATTTT. Translated, this gives CASSEPGARNTIYF.